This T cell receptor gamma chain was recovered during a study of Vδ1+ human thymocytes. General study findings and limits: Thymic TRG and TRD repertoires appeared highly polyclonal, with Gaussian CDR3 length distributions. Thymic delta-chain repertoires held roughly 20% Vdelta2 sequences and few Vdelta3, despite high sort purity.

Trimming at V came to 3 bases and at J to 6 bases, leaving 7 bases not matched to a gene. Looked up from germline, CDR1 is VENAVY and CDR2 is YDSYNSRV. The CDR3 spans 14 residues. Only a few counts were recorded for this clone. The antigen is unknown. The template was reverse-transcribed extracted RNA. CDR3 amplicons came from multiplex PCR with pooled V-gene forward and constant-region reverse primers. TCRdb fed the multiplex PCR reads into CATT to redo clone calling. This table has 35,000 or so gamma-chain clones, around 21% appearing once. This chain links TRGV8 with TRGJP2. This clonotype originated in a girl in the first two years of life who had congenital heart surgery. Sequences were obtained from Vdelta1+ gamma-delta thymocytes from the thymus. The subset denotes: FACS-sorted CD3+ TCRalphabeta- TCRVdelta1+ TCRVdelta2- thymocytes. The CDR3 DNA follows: TGTGCCACCTGGGATCCCCTCGGTGATTGGATCAAGACGTTT. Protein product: CATWDPLGDWIKTF.